This note documents a single T cell receptor (beta chain) sequence. Its recognized antigen is unknown. Qualities for individual bases were not recorded, and no much larger clone is one base off. Library preparation was by RACE. The data were produced on a NextSeq 500. During library preparation, unique molecular identifiers were attached to individual cDNA molecules so that TCRs could be counted quantitatively and reproducibly. Each blood RNA sample was used to sequence both TCR alpha and TCR beta chains. The authors processed their data as follows. The median number of TCRs per sample was 85,000 to 100,000, ranging from about 20,000 to 700,000. V, J and CDR3 annotation of the TCR reads was carried out using the Decombinator software suite. To make PS versus PT1 abundance plots, every sample was subsampled to the same number of TCRs (28,000). Expanded TCRs were defined as absent before sensitization and observed at least eight times at the 2-week time point. TCRdb reran the public reads through fastp at Q25 and MiXCR, keeping productive beta chains. Each entry merges the rows of one CDR3 protein and shows their most common DNA and genes. The V and J calls and clone size are TCRdb's, not the authors'. In all, the sample holds about 100,000 distinct CDR3 sequences, and around 10% of those were seen once. Together, the top ten hold roughly 3.5% of the sample.

The germline V end is reduced by 3 bases and the J end by 7 bases; junction bases left unmatched: 13. From the cysteine through the phenylalanine, the CDR3 covers 16 amino acids. Just CDR3 DNA is preserved here, 48 bases in frame from base 1. Read against the paper, the sample's time point label means: patch test 1, 2 weeks after DPC sensitization. What the treatment or condition label conveys for this sample: therapeutic diphenylcyclopropenone sensitization with weekly scalp DPC. At every patch-test visit, the blood draw took place before the patch test was put on. Patients were eligible if aged 18 to 70, diagnosed with alopecia and judged suitable for DPC therapy, and pregnant patients were excluded. Total RNA was extracted from unfractionated whole blood collected in Tempus Blood RNA tubes. This specimen comes from a study of human T cells and chemical hapten exposure (dated by TCRdb to about 2021). Background on the whole study: For sensitization, 2% DPC in acetone was applied to a 2 cm by 2 cm area of upper inner arm skin. Throughout the study period of around 25 weeks, patients also received therapeutic DPC doses to the scalp every week. Patch testing on the upper back used Finn chambers containing 0.01% DPC, with scoring done after 6 days according to International Contact Dermatitis Research Group standards. Most of the patients in the cohort were female, and the cohort covered alopecia areata with under or over 50% scalp involvement, alopecia totalis and alopecia universalis. The libraries were sequenced as a pool, and the TCR yield per sample differed mostly because of small variations in library volumes within the pool. Peripheral blood TCR repertoire changes were tracked in vivo in alopecia patients during primary and secondary sensitization to the hapten diphenylcyclopropenone (DPC). Blood samples were taken from patients before sensitization (week 0) and at 2, 6 and about 24 weeks after DPC sensitization. For TCR sequencing, blood came from 25 to 35 alopecia patients at anywhere from one to four time points (pre-sensitization, 2, 6 and 24 weeks). On the study overall, not on this receptor specifically: Repeated subsampling changed both the strength of the expansion versus patch-test correlation and the threshold at which the correlation became significant. No change with DPC sensitization was found in the number of TCRs above 1 in 1000 frequency, and no evidence of global repertoire structure alterations was found. Compared with pre-sensitization or healthy control sets, expanded TCRs formed significantly more large CDR3 similarity clusters, which is consistent with antigen-driven responses. All patients had alopecia, a presumed autoimmune disease, so their immune response might differ from that of healthy individuals. Patch test score correlated positively with the number of PT1 expanded TCRs, reaching significance at thresholds 8, 16 and 32 but not at 4.

The TCR was taken from a woman in her thirties or forties with alopecia areata. Some clones in this sample may be carry-over from other donors' samples. Sequenced material: whole blood, taken in connection with sensitization to the hapten diphenylcyclopropenone (DPC). The chain links TRBV12-3 or TRBV12-4 with TRBJ1-2, with 8 bases in between that match TRBD1. The CDR3 protein: CASSLRRQGMMAGYTF. The DNA reads TGTGCCAGCAGTTTGCGTCGACAGGGGATGATGGCTGGCTACACCTTC.